This entry lists 30 T cell receptor beta chains sequenced from one sample in a study of type 1 and type 2 diabetes patients. PCR was run on genomic DNA. Amplification of the beta chain CDR3 used 30 forward and 13 reverse multiplex primers. TCRdb passed the multiplex PCR reads through MiXCR, listing each CDR3 protein once. The sample shows about 250,000 distinct CDR3 sequences, approximately 45% of them seen only once. Sequenced material: peripheral blood mononuclear cells (PBMCs). These TCRs come from a man between 18 and 35 years old with type 2 diabetes.

The rearrangement links TRBV12-3 or TRBV12-4 to TRBJ1-1, with D hard to call. Trimming pared 3 bases from V and 4 bases from J, leaving 15 bases between. The CDR3 spans 15 residues. The CDR3 loop reads CASSLDQVGITEAFF. CDR3 coding DNA: TGTGCCAGCAGTTTGGACCAGGTAGGCATCACTGAAGCTTTCTTT.

This clonotype was detected only a few times. The V call is TRBV6-2 or TRBV6-3, the J call TRBJ2-6; D possibly corresponds to TRBD2 (5 bases). The CDR3 runs 13 residues. Trimming took 8 bases from V and 3 from J, leaving 8 bases between them. Per germline, CDR1 MNHEY and CDR2 SVGEGT. CDR3 coding DNA: TGTGCCAGCCAGACTAATGGGGCCAACGTCCTGACTTTC. This encodes CASQTNGANVLTF.

There are a few counts of this clonotype. The chain uses TRBV29-1 and TRBJ2-7, with 14 bases lining up with TRBD2. Germline-derived CDR1 and CDR2 are SQVTM and ANQGSEA. Trimming cost V 0 bases and J 3 bases; bases outside gene matches: 7. The CDR3 consists of 17 residues. This chain's CDR3 is CSVEDGGTSGSGYEQYF. CDR3 sequence (DNA): TGCAGCGTTGAAGACGGAGGGACTAGCGGGAGTGGCTACGAGCAGTACTTC.

The J gene is TRBJ2-2, the V gene TRBV4-1, with 12 bases fitting TRBD2. Looked up from germline, CDR1 is MGHRA and CDR2 is YSYEKL. V shed 1 base, J shed 7 bases, and the junction held 7 bases outside the gene matches. The CDR3 runs to 17 residues. The CDR3 loop is CASSQGVLAGGHGELFF. CDR3 DNA: TGCGCCAGCAGCCAAGGAGTGCTAGCGGGGGGGCACGGGGAGCTGTTTTTT.

The chain employs TRBV7-3 and TRBJ2-3; D is unresolved. There are 13 residues in the CDR3. The V gene's germline CDR1 is SGHTA and CDR2 FQGTGA. Deletions cut 3 bases from V and 6 bases from J, with 10 bases between. The CDR3 protein is CASSLANEDTQYF. CDR3 DNA sequence: TGTGCCAGCAGCTTGGCTAATGAGGATACGCAGTATTTT.

The genes are TRBV6-5 and TRBJ2-3; possible D gene TRBD1, 5 bases. V gave up 5 bases and J gave up 6 bases, with 18 bases separating them. Germline V CDR1 and CDR2: MNHEY, SVGAGI. The CDR3 contains 15 residues. This CDR3 is CASSNLQVLGDTQYF. The CDR3 DNA sequence: TGTGCCAGCAGTAACCTACAGGTTCTCGGGGATACGCAGTATTTT.

A few counts support this clonotype. This chain joins TRBV25-1 and TRBJ1-6, with a weak D call TRBD1 (5 bases). V lost 2 bases to trimming and J lost 7 bases, with 12 bases between them. The germline gives CDR1 MGHDK, CDR2 SYGVNS. The CDR3 contains 15 residues. The CDR3 sequence: CASSEQGLGNSPLHF. Written as DNA, the CDR3 is TGTGCCAGCAGTGAACAGGGACTAGGAAATTCACCCCTCCACTTT.

The table lists this clonotype with a few counts. This chain joins TRBV28 and TRBJ1-1, with unresolved D. With 5 bases removed from V and 0 bases from J, the gap between germline ends came to 10 bases. Germline CDR1 reads MDHEN; CDR2 reads SYDVKM. The CDR3 runs 14 residues. This CDR3 is CASSTDAMNTEAFF. As DNA, the CDR3 is TGTGCCAGCAGTACAGACGCCATGAACACTGAAGCTTTCTTT. Drawing the rest from reference TRBV28 and TRBJ1-1, the complete variable domain is DVKVTQSSRYLVKRTGEKVFLECVQDMDHENMFWYRQDPGLGLRLIYFSYDVKMKEKGDIPEGYSVSREKKERFSLILESASTNQTSMYLCASSTDAMNTEAFFGQGTRLTVV.

The J gene is TRBJ2-1, the V gene TRBV19; 8 bases align to TRBD2. This CDR3 has 17 amino acids. Germline V gene data show CDR1 as LNHDA and CDR2 as SQIVND (reference sequence). The ends lost 4 bases at V and 3 bases at J; junction bases unmatched: 11. The CDR3 region has the DNA TGTGCCAGTAGTACCGGCGGCGTAGCGGGGATCTACAATGAGCAGTTCTTC. Protein sequence: CASSTGGVAGIYNEQFF.

This clonotype was observed once. This chain uses TRBV7-2 with TRBJ2-7, with TRBD1 identical over 7 bases. Trimming removed 2 bases from V and 2 bases from J; junction bases left unmatched: 6. CDR1 SGHTA and CDR2 FQGNSA come from the germline V gene. CDR3 size: 15 residues. The CDR3 sequence: CASSLHPGTAYEQYF. CDR3 coding DNA: TGTGCCAGCAGCTTACACCCCGGGACAGCCTACGAGCAGTACTTC.

To note about this clonotype: This clone may be a read error of a much larger clone one base away. The chain is built from TRBV7-6 and TRBJ2-5; tentative D call: TRBD1 (6 bases). The germline V gene encodes CDR1 SGHVS and CDR2 FNYEAQ. This CDR3 region has 15 residues. V was clipped by 5 bases and J by 1 base, with 14 bases between them. CDR3: CASSPRTAFQETQYF. The CDR3 DNA follows: TGTGCCAGCAGCCCCCGGACAGCTTTCCAAGAGACCCAGTACTTC.

This clonotype was counted at least ten times. The rearrangement joins TRBV10-3 to TRBJ1-2; D is undetermined. Trimming took 0 bases from V and 3 from J, leaving 5 bases between them. CDR3 length: 13 amino acids. Germline CDR1 and CDR2: ENHRY and SYGVKD. The CDR3 protein is CAISESTYYGYTF. The CDR3 nucleotides read TGTGCCATCAGTGAGTCGACGTACTATGGCTACACCTTC.

This clonotype was counted a few times. This sequence joins TRBV2 and TRBJ1-6, with D uncertain. Trimming pared 5 bases from V and 0 bases from J, leaving 14 bases between. This CDR3 has 17 amino acids. CDR1 SNHLY and CDR2 FYNNEI come from the germline V gene. In DNA form, the CDR3 reads TGTGCCAGCAGTAGACCGGCGGGGAGCTCCTATAATTCACCCCTCCACTTT. Its protein product is CASSRPAGSSYNSPLHF.

V is TRBV2 and J is TRBJ2-5; 10 nucleotides match TRBD2. The V segment lost 6 bases and the J segment 5 bases; nucleotides outside the gene matches: 12. CDR1 SNHLY and CDR2 FYNNEI come from the germline V gene. This CDR3 contains 16 residues. The DNA for the CDR3 is TGTGCCAGCAGCCCCTCAATAGCGGGGGGATGGGAGACCCAGTACTTC. Its translation: CASSPSIAGGWETQYF.

This clonotype was observed a handful of times. J is TRBJ2-7 and V is TRBV19; tentative D call: TRBD1 (5 bases). The germline CDR1 and CDR2 sequences are LNHDA and SQIVND (reference sequence). V lost 5 bases and J 3 bases, leaving 14 bases between the germline ends. The CDR3 extends over 14 amino acids. The CDR3 sequence: CASSSLGRVYEQYF. CDR3 nucleotides: TGTGCCAGTAGTTCCCTGGGCAGGGTCTACGAGCAGTACTTC.

The chain joins TRBV7-8 to TRBJ1-1; D possibly corresponds to TRBD1 (5 bases). From germline, CDR1 is SGHVS and CDR2 FQNEAQ. This CDR3 has 12 amino acids. Trimming pared 3 bases from V and 9 bases from J, leaving 11 bases between. CDR3: CASSLIPGQAFF. CDR3 nucleotide sequence: TGTGCCAGCAGCTTGATTCCGGGACAAGCTTTCTTT.

In nucleotides, the CDR3 is TGTGCCACCAGCAGATACTCGACGGGTAACGGGCAGCCCCAGCATTTT. Its translation is CATSRYSTGNGQPQHF. V and J are TRBV15 and TRBJ1-5; D not certain. V lost 2 bases and J 7 bases, leaving 18 bases between the germline ends. This CDR3 comprises 16 residues. Per the germline V gene, CDR1 is LNHNV and CDR2 is YYDKDF (reference sequence).

This clonotype has more than one count but fewer than ten. The rearrangement joins TRBV28 to TRBJ1-2, with D uncertain. Per germline, CDR1 MDHEN and CDR2 SYDVKM. This CDR3 has 11 residues. Trimming took 5 bases from V and 3 from J, leaving 4 bases between them. This CDR3 reads CASSPDYGYTF. CDR3 nucleotides: TGTGCCAGCAGTCCCGACTATGGCTACACCTTC.

Only a few counts were recorded for this clonotype. The chain has TRBV7-2 and TRBJ2-5, with D possibly matching TRBD1 (7 bases). Germline CDR1 reads SGHTA; CDR2 reads FQGNSA. Trimming stripped 5 bases from V and 9 bases from J, with 19 bases between. The CDR3 spans 14 residues. In DNA form, the CDR3 reads TGTGCCAGCAGCGCGGGGCGGACAGGCCTAGCCCAGTACTTC. As protein: CASSAGRTGLAQYF.

This chain links TRBV19 with TRBJ2-5, with D perhaps assigned TRBD1 or TRBD2 (5 bases each). The germline V gene encodes CDR1 LNHDA and CDR2 SQIVND (reference sequence). Trimming removed 4 bases at V and 2 bases at J, with 8 bases between. This CDR3 spans 13 amino acids. Here the CDR3 DNA reads TGTGCCAGTAGTACGGGACGGCAAGAGACCCAGTACTTC. It is translated as CASSTGRQETQYF. The complete variable domain, with remaining parts taken from reference TRBV19 and TRBJ2-5, reads DGGITQSPKYLFRKEGQNVTLSCEQNLNHDAMYWYRQDPGQGLRLIYYSQIVNDFQKGDIAEGYSVSREKKESFPLTVTSAQKNPTAFYLCASSTGRQETQYFGPGTRLLVL.

The rearrangement links TRBV28 to TRBJ1-2; no clear D. This CDR3 comprises 12 residues. Per germline, CDR1 MDHEN and CDR2 SYDVKM. Deletions cut 3 bases from V and 5 bases from J, with 7 bases between. Written as DNA, the CDR3 is TGTGCCAGCAGTTTTTTGCAGTATGGCTACACCTTC. Translating it yields CASSFLQYGYTF.

This clonotype has more than one count but fewer than ten. The J gene is TRBJ2-7, the V gene TRBV5-1; 8 bases agree with TRBD1. CDR3 size: 13 residues. Germline values: CDR1 SGHRS, CDR2 YFSETQ. Trimming removed 2 bases from V and 6 bases from J; junction bases left unmatched: 4. The CDR3: CASSFTTGGEQYF. As DNA, the CDR3 is TGCGCCAGCAGCTTTACCACAGGGGGCGAGCAGTACTTC.

The gene calls are TRBV6-5 and TRBJ1-5; 9 bases agree with TRBD1. Germline assignment: CDR1 MNHEY and CDR2 SVGAGI. Trimming at V came to 8 bases and at J to 7 bases, leaving 15 bases not matched to a gene. This CDR3 region has 16 residues. The CDR3 nucleotides read TGTGCCAGCGGGCTTACAGGGGGCGCAAGGAAACAGCCCCAGCATTTT. Encoded protein: CASGLTGGARKQPQHF.

This clonotype was detected only once. The chain's CDR3 is CASSEPGQGYRYEQYF. CDR3 coding DNA: TGTGCCAGCAGTGAACCGGGACAGGGATATCGATACGAGCAGTACTTC. The chain employs TRBV6-5 and TRBJ2-7; the match to TRBD1 covers 9 bases. The CDR3 covers 16 residues. V lost 5 bases, J lost 4 bases, and 12 bases stayed unmatched. Germline V lookup: CDR1 MNHEY, CDR2 SVGAGI.

Note on this clonotype: This may come from a read error, since a much larger clone is one base off. Likely a read error: the CDR3 ends without its conserved phenylalanine or tryptophan. The V and J genes are TRBV2 and TRBJ1-1; tentative D call: TRBD1 (5 bases). This CDR3 region has 15 residues. The ends were cut back, 3 bases at V and 4 bases at J, with 15 bases in the middle. Germline CDR1 reads SNHLY; CDR2 reads FYNNEI. The CDR3 sequence: CASSDPREGTTEAFI. As DNA, the CDR3 is TGTGCCAGCAGTGATCCCAGGGAGGGTACCACTGAAGCTTTCATT.

This clonotype turned up a few times. The V call is TRBV19, the J call TRBJ2-3; D might be TRBD1 (5 bases). Germline assignment: CDR1 LNHDA and CDR2 SQIVND (reference sequence). The ends were cut back, 6 bases at V and 6 bases at J, with 13 bases in the middle. The CDR3 extends over 13 amino acids. The CDR3 here is CASSRRGSDTQYF. CDR3 nucleotide sequence: TGTGCCAGTAGCCGTAGGGGTTCGGATACGCAGTATTTT.

The table lists this clonotype with a few counts. The genes are TRBV6-6 and TRBJ1-1; D remains unclear. The CDR3 extends over 14 amino acids. V lost 10 bases and J 1 base, leaving 16 bases between the germline ends. CDR1 and CDR2 (germline): MNHNY, SVGAGI (reference sequence). As DNA, the CDR3 is TGTGCCATCACTCCCGACCCTTCGAACACTGAAGCTTTCTTT. It yields the protein CAITPDPSNTEAFF.

The V and J genes are TRBV10-3 and TRBJ1-5; 8 bases are a match to TRBD1. Germline V gives CDR1 ENHRY, CDR2 SYGVKD. The V gene end was trimmed by 3 bases and the J gene end by 5 bases; junction bases not matched to a gene: 9. This CDR3 contains 16 residues. CDR3 amino acids: CAISEAAGGGHQPQHF. The CDR3 DNA reads TGTGCCATCAGTGAAGCTGCAGGGGGCGGGCATCAGCCCCAGCATTTT.

The J gene is TRBJ2-1, the V gene TRBV20-1; weak D call: TRBD2 (5 bases). The germline CDR1 and CDR2 sequences are DFQATT and SNEGSKA (reference sequence). Trimming removed 6 bases at V and 6 bases at J, with 18 bases between. The CDR3 is 14 residues long. DNA of the CDR3: TGCAGTGCCCCTGAGGTAGCGAGGATCAATGAGCAGTTCTTC. Amino acid sequence: CSAPEVARINEQFF.

The CDR3 DNA sequence: TGTGCCAGCAGTCAACTAGACTCTGGGGCCAACGTCCTGACTTTC. It yields the protein CASSQLDSGANVLTF. The J gene is TRBJ2-6, the V gene TRBV6-1, with D possibly matching TRBD2 (5 bases). V dropped 5 bases and J dropped 0 bases, with 8 bases sitting between them. Per the germline V gene, CDR1 is MNHNS and CDR2 is SASEGT. The CDR3 spans 15 residues.